This entry describes one TCR beta chain. The data stem from a study of beta chain features in type 1 diabetes. The investigators reverse transcribed all of the isolated RNA, so they sequenced expressed TCRB transcripts. The assay was immunoSEQ multiplex PCR, and TCRdb's table has in-frame clones only and misses some. The sample includes 400,000 to 600,000 clones, over 25% of them seen just once. CD4+ naive, central memory, regulatory and stem cell-like memory cells were sorted via CD45RO/CCR7/CD25/CD127/CD95/CD27. The sequence was collected from a young man in good health. The sample consisted of naive CD4+ T cells from blood.

This CDR3 reads CASSEALRETLQYF. In nucleotides, the CDR3 is TGTGCCAGCAGTGAAGCTCTACGGGAGACCCTCCAGTACTTC. The chain couples TRBV6-1 to TRBJ2-5, with a possible D match to TRBD2 (6 bases). V was shortened by 0 bases and J by 10 bases, with 15 bases between the two germline ends. This CDR3 comprises 14 residues. Per germline, CDR1 MNHNS and CDR2 SASEGT.